The present entry profiles one TCR beta chain with its context. Its antigen is still unknown. No base quality information exists; no much larger clone differs at one position. The sample belongs to a study of blood T cell repertoires in COVID-19 (TCRdb year 2020). Study-level background: Collaborator samples came from the United States, Italy and Spain and covered acute and convalescent phases of COVID-19. The material from the prospective study consisted of cDNA or gDNA derived from T cells, B-cell-depleted T cells, or PBMCs. The dataset comprised deeply sampled blood TCRbeta repertoires from subjects exposed to, actively infected with, or recovered from COVID-19. The repertoires were released in a freely available public database intended as a resource for research on the immune response to SARS-CoV-2. Samples were obtained from the ongoing ImmuneRACE study (first 160 participants) and from 1,200 or so subjects provided by 6 global collaborators. A de-identified subject ID, COVID-19 status, age in years and sex were almost always included in the sample metadata. Where HLA class I and class II types were available, the types were taken from metadata supplied by the sample provider, not from assay-based typing. Study-wide conclusions, independent of this receptor: Clinical and demographic metadata were provided uncurated, with the amount varying by source and participant.

TCRbeta CDR3 regions were amplified from genomic DNA using the immunoSEQ Assay, a bias-controlled multiplex PCR. In the original analysis: The number of nucleated cells in each sample was estimated by amplification of reference gene primers within the assay. Sequence reads were collapsed and filtered to measure the absolute abundance of every unique TCRbeta CDR3 rearrangement. For each sample, productive Simpson clonality was calculated as the square root of Simpson's diversity index over productive rearrangements. The table was pulled from immuneACCESS by TCRdb, which kept in-frame rearrangements only. Such tables lose some clones; where checked, under half of the loss comes from unresolved V genes, and the rest has no known cause. The V and J calls and clone size come from that table; D and trimming were worked out from the DNA. The sample profile shows hundreds of thousands of clones; around 91% of them were found once. Around a tenth of the sample comes from the top ten.

Participants in the prospective study were enrolled through a virtual design, were aged 18 to 89 years, and lived in 20 to 30 United States geographic areas. To assign participants to cohorts, the prospective study relied on clinical history that participants themselves reported in a screening survey and a study questionnaire. For ImmuneRACE Cohort 3, a participant was defined as recovered based on two consecutive negative NP/OP PCR tests, clearance by a healthcare professional, or resolution of symptoms. Mobile phlebotomists in the prospective study collected whole blood, serum and a nasopharyngeal or oropharyngeal swab from every participant. Over a roughly 2-month period, participants in the prospective study had the option of providing additional blood draws and questionnaires. Before DNA extraction, prospective study blood samples were shipped either frozen or at room temperature. Including cysteine and phenylalanine, the CDR3 has 12 amino acids. Just CDR3 DNA is preserved here, 36 bases in frame from base 1. Trimming removed 2 bases from V and 8 bases from J; the gene matches leave 1 base unexplained. The germline V gene sets CDR1 to MDHEN and CDR2 to SYDVKM.

Sequenced sample: PBMCs or T cells enriched from blood (not recorded which). The sequence derives from a woman aged 35 to 49 who had recovered from COVID-19. The chain is assembled from TRBV28 and TRBJ1-1, with 8 bases matching TRBD1. The DNA sequence is as follows: TGTGCCAGCAGTTTAGGGACAGGCGAAGCTTTCTTT. This gives the protein CASSLGTGEAFF.